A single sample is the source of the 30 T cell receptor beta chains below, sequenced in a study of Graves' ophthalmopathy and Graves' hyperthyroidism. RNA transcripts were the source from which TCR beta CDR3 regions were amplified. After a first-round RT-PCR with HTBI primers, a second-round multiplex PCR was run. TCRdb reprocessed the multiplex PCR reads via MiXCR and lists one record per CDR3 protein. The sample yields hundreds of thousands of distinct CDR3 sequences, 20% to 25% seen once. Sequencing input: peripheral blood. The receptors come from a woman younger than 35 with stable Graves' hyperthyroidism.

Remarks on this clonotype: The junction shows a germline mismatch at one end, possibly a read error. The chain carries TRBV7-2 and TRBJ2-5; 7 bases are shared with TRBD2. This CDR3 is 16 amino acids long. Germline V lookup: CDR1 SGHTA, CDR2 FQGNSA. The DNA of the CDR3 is TGTGCCAGCAGCTCAGAAGGGACTATTAAACAAGAGACCAAGTACTTC. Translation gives CASSSEGTIKQETKYF.

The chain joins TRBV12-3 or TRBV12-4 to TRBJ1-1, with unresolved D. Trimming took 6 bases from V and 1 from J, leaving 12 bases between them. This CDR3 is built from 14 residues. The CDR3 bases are TGTGCCAGCAGCCAATTTAGTTGGAACACTGAAGCTTTCTTT. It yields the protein CASSQFSWNTEAFF.

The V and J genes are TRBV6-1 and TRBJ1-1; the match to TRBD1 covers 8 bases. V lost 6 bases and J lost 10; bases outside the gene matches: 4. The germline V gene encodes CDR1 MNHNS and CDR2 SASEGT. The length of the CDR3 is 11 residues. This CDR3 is CASRGDRRAFF. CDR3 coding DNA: TGTGCCAGCAGGGGGGACAGGCGAGCTTTCTTT.

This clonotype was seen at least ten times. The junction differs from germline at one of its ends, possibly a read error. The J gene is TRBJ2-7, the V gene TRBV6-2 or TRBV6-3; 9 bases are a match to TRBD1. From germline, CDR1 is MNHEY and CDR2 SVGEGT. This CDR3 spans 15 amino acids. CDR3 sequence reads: CASSNSPGQGNEQYF. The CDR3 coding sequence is TGTGCCAGCAGTAACTCTCCGGGACAGGGAAACGAGCAGTACTTC.

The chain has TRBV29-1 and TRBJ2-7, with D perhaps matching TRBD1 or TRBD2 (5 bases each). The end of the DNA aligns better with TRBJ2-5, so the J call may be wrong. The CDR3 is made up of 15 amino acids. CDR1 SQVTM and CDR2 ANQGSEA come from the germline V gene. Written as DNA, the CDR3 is TGCAGCGTTGACCAGGGAGAGGGAGTAAGGGAGACCCAGTACTTC. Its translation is CSVDQGEGVRETQYF.

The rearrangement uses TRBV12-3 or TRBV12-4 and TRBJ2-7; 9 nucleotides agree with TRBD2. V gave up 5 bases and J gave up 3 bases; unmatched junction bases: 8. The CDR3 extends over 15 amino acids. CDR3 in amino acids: CASSPGGRADYEQYF. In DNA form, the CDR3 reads TGTGCCAGCAGTCCCGGCGGGAGGGCCGACTACGAGCAGTACTTC.

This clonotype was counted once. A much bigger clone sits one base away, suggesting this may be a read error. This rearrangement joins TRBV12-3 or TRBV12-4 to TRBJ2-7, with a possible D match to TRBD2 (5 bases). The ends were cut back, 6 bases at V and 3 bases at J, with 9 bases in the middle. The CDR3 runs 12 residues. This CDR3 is CASSHGIYEQYF. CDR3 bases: TGTGCCAGCAGCCACGGGATCTACGAGCAGTACTTC.

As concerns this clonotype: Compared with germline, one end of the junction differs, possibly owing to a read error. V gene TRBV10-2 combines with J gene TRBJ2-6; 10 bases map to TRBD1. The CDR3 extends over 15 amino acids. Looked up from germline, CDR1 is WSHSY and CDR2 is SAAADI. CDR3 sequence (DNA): TGTGCCAGCAGCGCTACCCCGGGACAGGGGTACACAGAAGTCTTC. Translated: CASSATPGQGYTEVF.

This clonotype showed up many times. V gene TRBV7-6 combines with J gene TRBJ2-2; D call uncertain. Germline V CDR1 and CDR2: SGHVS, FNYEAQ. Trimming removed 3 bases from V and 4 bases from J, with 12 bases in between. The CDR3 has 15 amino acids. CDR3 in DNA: TGTGCCAGCAGCTTTGTCGTAATAGGCACCGGGGAGCTGTTTTTT. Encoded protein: CASSFVVIGTGELFF.

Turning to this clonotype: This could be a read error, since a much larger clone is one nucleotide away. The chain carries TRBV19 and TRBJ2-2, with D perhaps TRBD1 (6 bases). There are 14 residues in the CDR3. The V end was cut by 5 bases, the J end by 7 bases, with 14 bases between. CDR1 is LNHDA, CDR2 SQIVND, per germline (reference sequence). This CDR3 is CASSPGHAIGELFF. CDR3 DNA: TGTGCCAGTAGTCCGGGACATGCAATCGGGGAGCTGTTTTTT.

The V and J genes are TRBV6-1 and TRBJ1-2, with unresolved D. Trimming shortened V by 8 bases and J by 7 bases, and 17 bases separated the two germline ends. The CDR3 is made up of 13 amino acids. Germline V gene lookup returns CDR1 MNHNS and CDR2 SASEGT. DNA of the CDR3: TGTGCCAGCCTCCCCTACCAATGGAGTGGCTACACCTTC. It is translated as CASLPYQWSGYTF.

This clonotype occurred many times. The CDR3 sequence: CASSLTLAKNIQYF. CDR3 bases: TGTGCCAGCAGTCTGACGTTAGCCAAAAACATTCAGTACTTC. The genes are TRBV12-3 or TRBV12-4 and TRBJ2-4; D is undetermined. This CDR3 contains 14 residues. Trimming pared 5 bases from V and 0 bases from J, leaving 8 bases between.

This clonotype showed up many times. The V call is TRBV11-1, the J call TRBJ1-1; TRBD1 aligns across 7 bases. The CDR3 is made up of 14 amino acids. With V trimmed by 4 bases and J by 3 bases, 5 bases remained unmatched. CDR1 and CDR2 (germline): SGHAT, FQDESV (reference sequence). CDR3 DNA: TGTGCCAGCAGCTCTGGTCAGGGGGACACTGAAGCTTTCTTT. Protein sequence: CASSSGQGDTEAFF.

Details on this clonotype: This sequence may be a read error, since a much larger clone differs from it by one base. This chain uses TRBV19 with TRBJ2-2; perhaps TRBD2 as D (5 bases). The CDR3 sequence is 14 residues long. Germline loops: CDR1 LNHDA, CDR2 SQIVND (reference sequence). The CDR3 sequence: CASSIRTGTGELCF. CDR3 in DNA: TGTGCCAGTAGTATCCGGACGGGTACCGGGGAGCTGTGTTTT. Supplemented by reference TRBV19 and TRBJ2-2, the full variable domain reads DGGITQSPKYLFRKEGQNVTLSCEQNLNHDAMYWYRQDPGQGLRLIYYSQIVNDFQKGDIAEGYSVSREKKESFPLTVTSAQKNPTAFYLCASSIRTGTGELCFGEGSRLTVL.

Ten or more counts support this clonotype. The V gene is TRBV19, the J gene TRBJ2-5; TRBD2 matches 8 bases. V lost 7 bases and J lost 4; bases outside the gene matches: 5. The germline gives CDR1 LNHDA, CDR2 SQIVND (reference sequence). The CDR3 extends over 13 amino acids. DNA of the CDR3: TGTGCCAGTAAAACCAGCGGGGGAGAGACCCAGTACTTC. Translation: CASKTSGGETQYF.

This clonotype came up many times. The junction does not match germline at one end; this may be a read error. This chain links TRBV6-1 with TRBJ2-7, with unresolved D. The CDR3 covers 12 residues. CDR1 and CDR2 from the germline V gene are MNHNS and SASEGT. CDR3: CASGEPAYEQYF. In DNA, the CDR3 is TGTGCCAGCGGTGAACCAGCCTACGAGCAGTACTTC.

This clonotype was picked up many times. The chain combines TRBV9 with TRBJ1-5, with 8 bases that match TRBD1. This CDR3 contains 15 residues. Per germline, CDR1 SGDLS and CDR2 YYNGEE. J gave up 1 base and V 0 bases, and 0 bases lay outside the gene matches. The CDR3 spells CASSVGTGSNQPQHF. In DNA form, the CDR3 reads TGTGCCAGCAGCGTAGGGACAGGGAGCAATCAGCCCCAGCATTTT.

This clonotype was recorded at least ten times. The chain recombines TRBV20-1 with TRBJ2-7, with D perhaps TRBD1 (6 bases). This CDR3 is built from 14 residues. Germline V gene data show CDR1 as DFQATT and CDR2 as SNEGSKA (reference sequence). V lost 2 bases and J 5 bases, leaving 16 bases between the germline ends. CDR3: CSARPGHQSDEQYF. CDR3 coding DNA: TGCAGTGCTAGACCGGGACACCAATCTGACGAGCAGTACTTC.

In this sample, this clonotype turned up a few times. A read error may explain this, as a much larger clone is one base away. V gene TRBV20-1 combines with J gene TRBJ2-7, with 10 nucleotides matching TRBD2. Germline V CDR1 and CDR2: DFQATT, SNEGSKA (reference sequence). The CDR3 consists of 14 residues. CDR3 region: CSSRSSGGTYEQYF. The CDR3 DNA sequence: TGCAGTTCTAGATCTAGCGGGGGTACCTACGAGCAGTACTTC.

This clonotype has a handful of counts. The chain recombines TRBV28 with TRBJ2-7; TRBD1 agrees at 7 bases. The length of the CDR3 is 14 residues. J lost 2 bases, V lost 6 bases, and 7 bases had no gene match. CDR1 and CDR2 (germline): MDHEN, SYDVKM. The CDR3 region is CASSARTGTYEQYF. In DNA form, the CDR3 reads TGTGCCAGCAGCGCCAGGACAGGAACCTACGAGCAGTACTTC.

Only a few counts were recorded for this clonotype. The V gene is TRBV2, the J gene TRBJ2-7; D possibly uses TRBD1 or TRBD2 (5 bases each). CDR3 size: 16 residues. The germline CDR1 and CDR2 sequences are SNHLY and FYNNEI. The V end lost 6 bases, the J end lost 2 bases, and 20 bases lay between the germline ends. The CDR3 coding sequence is TGTGCCAGCAGCGACTTAATCCAAGGGACGACCTACGAGCAGTACTTC. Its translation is CASSDLIQGTTYEQYF.

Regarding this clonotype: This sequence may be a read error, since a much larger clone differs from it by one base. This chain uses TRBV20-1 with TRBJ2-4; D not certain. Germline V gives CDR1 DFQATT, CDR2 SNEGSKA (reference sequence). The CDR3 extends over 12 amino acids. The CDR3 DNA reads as TGCAGTGCTAGGGGGTGGGAAAACATTAAGTACTTC. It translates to CSARGWENIKYF.

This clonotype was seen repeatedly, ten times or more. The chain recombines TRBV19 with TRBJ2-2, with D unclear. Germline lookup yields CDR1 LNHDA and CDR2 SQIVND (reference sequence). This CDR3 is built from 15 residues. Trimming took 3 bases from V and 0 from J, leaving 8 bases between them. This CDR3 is CASSIGDANTGELFF. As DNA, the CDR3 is TGTGCCAGTAGTATTGGTGACGCGAACACCGGGGAGCTGTTTTTT.

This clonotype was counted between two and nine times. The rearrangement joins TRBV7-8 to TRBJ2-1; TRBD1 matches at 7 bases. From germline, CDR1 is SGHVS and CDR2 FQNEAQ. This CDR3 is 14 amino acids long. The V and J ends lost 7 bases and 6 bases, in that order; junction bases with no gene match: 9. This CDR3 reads CASTQPGTVNEQFF. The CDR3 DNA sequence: TGTGCCAGCACACAACCCGGGACAGTCAATGAGCAGTTCTTC.

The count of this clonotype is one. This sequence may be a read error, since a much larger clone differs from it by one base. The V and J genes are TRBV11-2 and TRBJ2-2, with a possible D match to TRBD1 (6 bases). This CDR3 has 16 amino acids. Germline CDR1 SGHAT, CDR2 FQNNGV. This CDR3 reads CASSPLRGMNTGELCF. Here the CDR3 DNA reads TGTGCCAGCAGCCCACTAAGGGGGATGAACACCGGGGAGCTGTGTTTT.

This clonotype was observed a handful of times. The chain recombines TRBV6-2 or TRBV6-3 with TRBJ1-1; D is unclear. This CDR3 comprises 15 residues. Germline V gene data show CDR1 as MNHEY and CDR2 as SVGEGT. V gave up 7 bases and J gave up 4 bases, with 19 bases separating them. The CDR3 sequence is CASNSRVISTTEAFF. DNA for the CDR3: TGTGCCAGCAATTCCCGGGTAATCTCGACCACTGAAGCTTTCTTT.

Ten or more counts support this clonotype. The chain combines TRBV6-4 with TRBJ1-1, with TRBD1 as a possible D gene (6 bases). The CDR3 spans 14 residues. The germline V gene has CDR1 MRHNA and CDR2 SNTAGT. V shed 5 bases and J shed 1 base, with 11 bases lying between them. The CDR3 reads CASSPEGENTEAFF. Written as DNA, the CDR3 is TGTGCCAGCAGTCCAGAGGGGGAGAACACTGAAGCTTTCTTT.

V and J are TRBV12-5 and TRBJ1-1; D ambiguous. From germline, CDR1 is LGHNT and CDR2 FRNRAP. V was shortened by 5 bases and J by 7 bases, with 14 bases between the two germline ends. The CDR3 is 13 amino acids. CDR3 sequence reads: CASGPPRFSEAFF. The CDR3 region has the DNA TGTGCTAGTGGTCCCCCCCGATTTAGTGAAGCTTTCTTT.

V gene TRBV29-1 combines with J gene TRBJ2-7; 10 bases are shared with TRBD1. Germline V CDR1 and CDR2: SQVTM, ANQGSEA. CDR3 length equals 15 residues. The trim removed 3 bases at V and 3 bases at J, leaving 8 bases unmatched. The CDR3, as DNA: TGCAGCGTTGAGTTCCGGGACAGGGGCGACTACGAGCAGTACTTC. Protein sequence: CSVEFRDRGDYEQYF.

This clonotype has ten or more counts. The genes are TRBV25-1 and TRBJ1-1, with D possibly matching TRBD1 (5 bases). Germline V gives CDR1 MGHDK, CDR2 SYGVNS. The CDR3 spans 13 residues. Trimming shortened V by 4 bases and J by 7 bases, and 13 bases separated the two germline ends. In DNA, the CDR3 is TGTGCCAGCAGTGCAGGGCGAGCCCGTGAAGCTTTCTTT. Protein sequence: CASSAGRAREAFF.